The 5 T cell receptor beta chains listed next were all sequenced from one sample in a study of blood T cell repertoires in COVID-19. The data were produced by immunoSEQ multiplex PCR, yet TCRdb's version contains in-frame clones alone and is incomplete. Of roughly 250,000 clones listed, about four fifths are singletons. Sequences were obtained from PBMCs or T cells enriched from blood (not recorded which). These receptors were obtained from a middle-aged woman who had been exposed to COVID-19.

Ten or more counts support this clone. This chain links TRBV7-2 with TRBJ2-3, with TRBD1 matching 7 bases. Germline CDR1 reads SGHTA; CDR2 reads FQGNSA. V shed 11 bases and J 2 bases; nucleotides not matched to a gene: 10. The CDR3 has 14 amino acids. The chain's CDR3 is CAGTGEQVTDTQYF. The CDR3 DNA follows: TGTGCCGGTACAGGGGAGCAAGTCACAGATACGCAGTATTTT.

V usage is TRBV19 and J usage is TRBJ1-1, with 11 nucleotides matching TRBD1. V was clipped by 4 bases and J by 5 bases; unmatched bases: 9. In germline, CDR1 is LNHDA, CDR2 SQIVND (reference sequence). The CDR3 runs 16 residues. The CDR3 coding sequence is TGTGCCAGTAGTACGGGACAGGGGGGCCCGGGGACTGAAGCTTTCTTT. Translated, it gives CASSTGQGGPGTEAFF.

This clone turned up a few times. For the CDR3, the DNA is TGCGCCAGCAGCCACACAGACAGGAGCCTGAACACTGAAGCTTTCTTT. This translates into CASSHTDRSLNTEAFF. This chain connects TRBV4-1 to TRBJ1-1; a possible D gene is TRBD1 (6 bases). The CDR3 has 16 residues. The V and J ends lost 3 bases and 0 bases respectively, with 14 bases between them. Germline CDR1 MGHRA, CDR2 YSYEKL.

This clone was observed a few times. V and J are TRBV28 and TRBJ2-7, with 8 bases aligning to TRBD1. The CDR3 spans 16 residues. J lost 0 bases, V lost 2 bases, and 6 bases had no gene match. Germline loops: CDR1 MDHEN, CDR2 SYDVKM. The DNA of the CDR3 is TGTGCCAGCAGTTTACGCCAGGGGGCCATCTCCTACGAGCAGTACTTC. Its translation: CASSLRQGAISYEQYF.

CDR3 in amino acids: CASTTGFSSYNEQFF. Here the CDR3 DNA reads TGCGCCAGCACCACAGGGTTTAGCTCCTACAATGAGCAGTTCTTC. This chain connects TRBV5-1 to TRBJ2-1; a weak D match, TRBD1 (6 bases). The length of the CDR3 is 15 residues. Trimming removed 6 bases from V and 0 bases from J, with 13 bases in between. Germline loops: CDR1 SGHRS, CDR2 YFSETQ.